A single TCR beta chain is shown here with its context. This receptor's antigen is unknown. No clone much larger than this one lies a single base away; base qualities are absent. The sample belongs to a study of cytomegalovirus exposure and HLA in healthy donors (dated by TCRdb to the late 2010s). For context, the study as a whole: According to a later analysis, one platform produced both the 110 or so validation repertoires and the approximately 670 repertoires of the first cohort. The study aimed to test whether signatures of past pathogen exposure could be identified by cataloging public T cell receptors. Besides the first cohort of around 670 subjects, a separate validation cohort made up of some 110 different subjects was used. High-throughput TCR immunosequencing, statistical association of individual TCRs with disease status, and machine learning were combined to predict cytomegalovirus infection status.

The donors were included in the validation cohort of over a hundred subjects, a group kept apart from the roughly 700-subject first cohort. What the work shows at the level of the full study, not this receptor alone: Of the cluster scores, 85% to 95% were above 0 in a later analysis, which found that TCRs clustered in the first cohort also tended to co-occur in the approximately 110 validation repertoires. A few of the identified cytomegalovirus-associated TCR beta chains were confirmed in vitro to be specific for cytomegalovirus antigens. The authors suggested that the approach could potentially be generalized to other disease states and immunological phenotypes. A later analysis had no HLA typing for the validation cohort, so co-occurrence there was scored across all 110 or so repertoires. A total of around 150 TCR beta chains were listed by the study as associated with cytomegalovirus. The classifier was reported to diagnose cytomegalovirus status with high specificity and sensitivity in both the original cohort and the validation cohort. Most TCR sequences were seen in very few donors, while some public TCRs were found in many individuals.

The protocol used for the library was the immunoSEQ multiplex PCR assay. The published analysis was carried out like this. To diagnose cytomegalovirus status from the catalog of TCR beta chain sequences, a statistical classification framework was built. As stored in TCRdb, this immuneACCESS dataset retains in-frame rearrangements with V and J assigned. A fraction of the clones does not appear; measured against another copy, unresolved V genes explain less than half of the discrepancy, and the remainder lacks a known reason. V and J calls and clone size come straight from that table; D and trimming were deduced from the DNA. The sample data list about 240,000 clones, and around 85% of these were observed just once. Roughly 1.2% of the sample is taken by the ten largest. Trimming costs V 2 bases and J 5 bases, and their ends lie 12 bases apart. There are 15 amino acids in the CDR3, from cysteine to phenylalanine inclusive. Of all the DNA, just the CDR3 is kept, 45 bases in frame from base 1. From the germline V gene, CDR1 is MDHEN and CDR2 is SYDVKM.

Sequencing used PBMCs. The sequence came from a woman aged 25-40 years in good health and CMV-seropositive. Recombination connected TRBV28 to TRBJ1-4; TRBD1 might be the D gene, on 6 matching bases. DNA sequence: TGTGCCAGCAGTTTAAGATCAGGGGCGAATGAAAAACTGTTTTTT. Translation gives CASSLRSGANEKLFF.